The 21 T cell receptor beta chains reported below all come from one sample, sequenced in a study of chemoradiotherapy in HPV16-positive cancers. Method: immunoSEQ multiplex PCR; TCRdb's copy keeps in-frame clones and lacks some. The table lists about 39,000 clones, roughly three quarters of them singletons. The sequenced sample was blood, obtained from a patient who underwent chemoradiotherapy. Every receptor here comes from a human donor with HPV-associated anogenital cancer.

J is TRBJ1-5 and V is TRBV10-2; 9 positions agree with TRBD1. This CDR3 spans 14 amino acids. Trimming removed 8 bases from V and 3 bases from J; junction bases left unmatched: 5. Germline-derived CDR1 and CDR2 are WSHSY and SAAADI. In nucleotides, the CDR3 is TGCGCCAGCGCGACAGGGGGTTTCAATCAGCCCCAGCATTTT. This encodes CASATGGFNQPQHF.

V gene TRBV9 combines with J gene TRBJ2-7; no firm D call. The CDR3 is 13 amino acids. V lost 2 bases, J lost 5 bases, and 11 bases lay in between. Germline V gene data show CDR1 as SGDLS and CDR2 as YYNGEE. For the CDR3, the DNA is TGTGCCAGCAGCGTTACCGGCCAGGACGAGCAGTACTTC. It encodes CASSVTGQDEQYF.

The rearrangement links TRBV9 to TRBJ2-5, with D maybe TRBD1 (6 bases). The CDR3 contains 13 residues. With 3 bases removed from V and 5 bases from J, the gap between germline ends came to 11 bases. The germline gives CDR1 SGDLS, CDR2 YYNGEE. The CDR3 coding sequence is TGTGCCAGCAGCGGGGGGCCGGTGGAGACCCAGTACTTC. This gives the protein CASSGGPVETQYF. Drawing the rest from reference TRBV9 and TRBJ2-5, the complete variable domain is DSGVTQTPKHLITATGQRVTLRCSPRSGDLSVYWYQQSLDQGLQFLIQYYNGEERAKGNILERFSAQQFPDLHSELNLSSLELGDSALYFCASSGGPVETQYFGPGTRLLVL.

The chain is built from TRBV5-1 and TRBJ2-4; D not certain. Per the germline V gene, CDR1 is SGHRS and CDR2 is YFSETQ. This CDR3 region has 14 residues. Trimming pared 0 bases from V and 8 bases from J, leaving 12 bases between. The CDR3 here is CASSLDYSIDIQYF. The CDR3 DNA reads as TGCGCCAGCAGCTTGGATTACAGTATCGACATTCAGTACTTC.

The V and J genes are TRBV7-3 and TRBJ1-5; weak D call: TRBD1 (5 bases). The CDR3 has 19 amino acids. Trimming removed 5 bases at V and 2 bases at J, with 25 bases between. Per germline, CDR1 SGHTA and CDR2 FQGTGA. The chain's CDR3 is CASSVLRGRMGCGNQPQHF. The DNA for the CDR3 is TGTGCCAGCAGCGTTTTAAGGGGCAGAATGGGATGTGGCAATCAGCCCCAGCATTTT.

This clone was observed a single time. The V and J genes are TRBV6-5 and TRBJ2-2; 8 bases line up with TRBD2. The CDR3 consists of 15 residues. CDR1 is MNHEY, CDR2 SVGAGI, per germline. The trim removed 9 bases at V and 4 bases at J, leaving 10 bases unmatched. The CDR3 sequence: CASRVWRGATGELFF. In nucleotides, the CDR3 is TGTGCCAGTCGGGTTTGGCGGGGGGCCACCGGGGAGCTGTTTTTT.

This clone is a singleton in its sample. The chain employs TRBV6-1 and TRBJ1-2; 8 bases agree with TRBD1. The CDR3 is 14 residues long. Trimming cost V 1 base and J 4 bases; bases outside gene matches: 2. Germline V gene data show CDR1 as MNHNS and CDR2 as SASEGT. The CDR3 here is CASSEGTGLYGYTF. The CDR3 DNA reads TGTGCCAGCAGTGAAGGGACAGGGCTCTATGGCTACACCTTC.

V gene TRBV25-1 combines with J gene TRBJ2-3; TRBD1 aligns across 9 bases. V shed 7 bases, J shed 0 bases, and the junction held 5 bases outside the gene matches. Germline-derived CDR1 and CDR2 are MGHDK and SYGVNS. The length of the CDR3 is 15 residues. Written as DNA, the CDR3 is TGTGCCAGCACAGACAGGGGGGGGAGCACAGATACGCAGTATTTT. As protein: CASTDRGGSTDTQYF.

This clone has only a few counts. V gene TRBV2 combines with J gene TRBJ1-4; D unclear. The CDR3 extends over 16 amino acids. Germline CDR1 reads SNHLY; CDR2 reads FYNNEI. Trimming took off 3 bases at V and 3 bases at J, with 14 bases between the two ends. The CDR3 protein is CASSENGRLSNEKLFF. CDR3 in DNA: TGTGCCAGCAGTGAGAACGGACGCTTATCTAATGAAAAACTGTTTTTT.

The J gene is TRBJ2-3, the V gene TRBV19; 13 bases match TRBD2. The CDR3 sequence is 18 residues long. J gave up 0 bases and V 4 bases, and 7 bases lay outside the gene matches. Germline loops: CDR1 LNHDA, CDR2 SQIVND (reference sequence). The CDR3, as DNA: TGTGCCAGTAGTAGAACCGGGACTAGCGGGGTTAGCACAGATACGCAGTATTTT. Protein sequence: CASSRTGTSGVSTDTQYF. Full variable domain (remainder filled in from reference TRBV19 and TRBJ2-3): DGGITQSPKYLFRKEGQNVTLSCEQNLNHDAMYWYRQDPGQGLRLIYYSQIVNDFQKGDIAEGYSVSREKKESFPLTVTSAQKNPTAFYLCASSRTGTSGVSTDTQYFGPGTRLTVL.

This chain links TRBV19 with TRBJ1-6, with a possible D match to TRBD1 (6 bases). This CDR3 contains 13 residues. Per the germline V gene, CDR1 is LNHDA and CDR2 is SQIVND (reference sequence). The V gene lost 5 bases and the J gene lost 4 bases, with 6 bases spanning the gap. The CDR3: CASSGQYNSPLHF. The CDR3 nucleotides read TGTGCCAGTAGTGGACAGTATAATTCACCCCTCCACTTT.

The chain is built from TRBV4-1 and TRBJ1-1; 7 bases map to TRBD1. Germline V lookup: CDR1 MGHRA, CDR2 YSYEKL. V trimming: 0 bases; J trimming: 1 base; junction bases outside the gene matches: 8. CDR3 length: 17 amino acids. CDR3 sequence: CASSQDERDSPNTEAFF. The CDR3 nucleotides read TGCGCCAGCAGCCAAGATGAAAGGGACAGCCCGAACACTGAAGCTTTCTTT.

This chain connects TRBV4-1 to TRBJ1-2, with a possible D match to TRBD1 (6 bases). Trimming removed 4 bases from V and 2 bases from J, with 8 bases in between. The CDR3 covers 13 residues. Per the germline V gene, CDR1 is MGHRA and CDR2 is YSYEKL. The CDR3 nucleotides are TGCGCCAGCAGCCCAGGGGAAAACTATGGCTACACCTTC. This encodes CASSPGENYGYTF.

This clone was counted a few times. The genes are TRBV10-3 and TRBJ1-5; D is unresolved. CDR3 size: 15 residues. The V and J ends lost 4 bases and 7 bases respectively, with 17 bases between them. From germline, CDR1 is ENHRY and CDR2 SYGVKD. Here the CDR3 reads CAISGSEGIDQPQHF. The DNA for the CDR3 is TGTGCCATCAGTGGGTCAGAGGGTATTGACCAGCCCCAGCATTTT.

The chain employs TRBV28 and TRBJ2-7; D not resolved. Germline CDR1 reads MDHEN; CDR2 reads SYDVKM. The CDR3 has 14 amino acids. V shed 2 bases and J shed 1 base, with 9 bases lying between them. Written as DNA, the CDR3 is TGTGCCAGCAGTTTACTCTCCACGTCCTACGAGCAGTACTTC. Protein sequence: CASSLLSTSYEQYF.

This CDR3 reads CSAPGGARNYGYTF. CDR3 coding DNA: TGCAGCGCCCCCGGGGGGGCTCGGAACTATGGCTACACCTTC. The V and J genes are TRBV29-1 and TRBJ1-2; D perhaps matches TRBD1 (6 bases). The CDR3 spans 14 residues. The germline gives CDR1 SQVTM, CDR2 ANQGSEA. V lost 7 bases and J 2 bases, leaving 17 bases between the germline ends.

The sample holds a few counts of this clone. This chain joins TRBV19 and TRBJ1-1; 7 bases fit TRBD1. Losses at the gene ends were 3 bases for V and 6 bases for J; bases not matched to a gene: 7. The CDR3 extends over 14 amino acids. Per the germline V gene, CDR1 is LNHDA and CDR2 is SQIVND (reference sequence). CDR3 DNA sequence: TGTGCCAGTAGTATCCTAGACAGGGATGCTGAAGCTTTCTTT. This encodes CASSILDRDAEAFF. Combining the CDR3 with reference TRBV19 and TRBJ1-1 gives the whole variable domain DGGITQSPKYLFRKEGQNVTLSCEQNLNHDAMYWYRQDPGQGLRLIYYSQIVNDFQKGDIAEGYSVSREKKESFPLTVTSAQKNPTAFYLCASSILDRDAEAFFGQGTRLTVV.

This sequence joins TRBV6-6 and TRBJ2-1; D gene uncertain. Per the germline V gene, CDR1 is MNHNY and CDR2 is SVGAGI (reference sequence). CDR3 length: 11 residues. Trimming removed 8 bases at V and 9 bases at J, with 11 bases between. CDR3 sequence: CASGILREQFF. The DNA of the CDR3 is TGTGCCAGCGGTATACTGCGTGAGCAGTTCTTC.

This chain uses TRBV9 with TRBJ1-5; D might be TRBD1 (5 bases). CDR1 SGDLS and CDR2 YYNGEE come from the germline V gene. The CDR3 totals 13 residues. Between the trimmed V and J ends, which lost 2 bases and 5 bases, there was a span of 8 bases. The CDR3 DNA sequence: TGTGCCAGCAGCGTGGACAATTATCAGCCCCAGCATTTT. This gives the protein CASSVDNYQPQHF.

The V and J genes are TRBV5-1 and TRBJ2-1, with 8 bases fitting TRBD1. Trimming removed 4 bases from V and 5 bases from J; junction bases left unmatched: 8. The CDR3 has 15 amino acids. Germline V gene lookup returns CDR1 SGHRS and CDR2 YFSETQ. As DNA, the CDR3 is TGCGCCAGCAGCGCGCGGGCGGGACAGGACAATGAGCAGTTCTTC. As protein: CASSARAGQDNEQFF.

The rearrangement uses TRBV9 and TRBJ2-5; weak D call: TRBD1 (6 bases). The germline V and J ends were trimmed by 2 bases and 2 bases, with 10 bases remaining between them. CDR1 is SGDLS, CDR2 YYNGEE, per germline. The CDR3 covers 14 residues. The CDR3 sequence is CASSVGTSQETQYF. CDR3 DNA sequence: TGTGCCAGCAGCGTCGGGACATCTCAAGAGACCCAGTACTTC.